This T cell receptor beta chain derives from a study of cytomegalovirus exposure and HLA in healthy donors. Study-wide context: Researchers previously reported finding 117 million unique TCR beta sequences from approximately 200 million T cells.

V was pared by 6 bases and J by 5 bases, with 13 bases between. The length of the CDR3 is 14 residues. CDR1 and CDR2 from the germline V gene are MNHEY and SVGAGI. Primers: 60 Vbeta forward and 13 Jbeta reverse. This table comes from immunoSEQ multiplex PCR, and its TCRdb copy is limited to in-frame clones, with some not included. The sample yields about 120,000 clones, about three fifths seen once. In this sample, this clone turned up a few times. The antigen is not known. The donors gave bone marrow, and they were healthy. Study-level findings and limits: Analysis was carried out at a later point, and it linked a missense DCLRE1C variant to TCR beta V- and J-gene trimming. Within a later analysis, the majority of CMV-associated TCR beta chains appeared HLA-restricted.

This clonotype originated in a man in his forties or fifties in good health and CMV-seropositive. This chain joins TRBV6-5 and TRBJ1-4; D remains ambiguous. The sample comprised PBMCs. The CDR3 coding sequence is TGTGCCAGCAGCCAGACTGGAAGGAATGAAAAACTGTTTTTT. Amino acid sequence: CASSQTGRNEKLFF.